What follows is one TCR beta chain and its context. Assay: immunoSEQ multiplex PCR; the TCRdb copy retains only in-frame clones and omits some. The top ten hold around 0.01% of the sample, which has some 700,000 clones, approximately 88% seen once. These data originate in a study of shared T cell receptors in the human thymus. V gave up 6 bases and J gave up 6 bases, with 18 bases separating them. The germline CDR1 and CDR2 sequences are MDHEN and SYDVKM. The CDR3 is 15 amino acids. These data were likewise used in another study, on human thymus T cells.

This TCR was recovered from a boy younger than two with a congenital heart defect. The sample was thymocytes. V is TRBV28 and J is TRBJ2-1; TRBD2 is a possible D gene (7 bases). The chain's CDR3 is CASSTRGGLFNEQFF. The DNA of the CDR3 is TGTGCCAGCAGCACTAGGGGGGGATTGTTCAATGAGCAGTTCTTC.